This TCR beta chain was documented in a study of cytomegalovirus exposure and HLA in healthy donors. Broader study findings: Follow-up analysis later connected one missense variant in DCLRE1C with trimming of TCR beta V- and J-genes.

In the PCR, 60 Vbeta and 13 Jbeta primers were used. Method: immunoSEQ multiplex PCR; TCRdb's copy keeps in-frame clones and lacks some. This table has some 200,000 clones, less than 85% appearing once. Notes on this clone: What it binds is unknown.

Looked up from germline, CDR1 is KGHSH and CDR2 is LQKENI. The V and J ends lost 3 bases and 5 bases respectively, with 17 bases between them. The CDR3 length is 16 residues. The clonotype comes from a man younger than 35 in good health and CMV-seronegative. The gene calls are TRBV18 and TRBJ2-1; D may be TRBD2 (6 bases). The source material was PBMCs. The DNA of the CDR3 is TGTGCCAGCTCACCCCGATCTAGCGCCACACACAATGAGCAGTTCTTC. Translating it yields CASSPRSSATHNEQFF.